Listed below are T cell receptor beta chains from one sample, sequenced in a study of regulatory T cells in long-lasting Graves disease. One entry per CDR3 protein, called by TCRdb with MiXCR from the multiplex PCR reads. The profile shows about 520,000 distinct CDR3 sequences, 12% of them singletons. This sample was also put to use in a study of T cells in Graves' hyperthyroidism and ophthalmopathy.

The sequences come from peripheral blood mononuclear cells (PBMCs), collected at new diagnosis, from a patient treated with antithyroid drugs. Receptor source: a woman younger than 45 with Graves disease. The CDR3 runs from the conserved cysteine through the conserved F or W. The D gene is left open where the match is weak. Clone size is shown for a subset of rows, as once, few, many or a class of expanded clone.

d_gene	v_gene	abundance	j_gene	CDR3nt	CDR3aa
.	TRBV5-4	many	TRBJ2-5	TGTGCCAGCAGCTTGGCTCTGGAGGAGACCCAGTACTTC	CASSLALEETQYF
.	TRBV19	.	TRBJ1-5	TGTGCCAGTAGTAGCGAGTCAGGTGGTCGGCCCCAGCATTTT	CASSSESGGRPQHF
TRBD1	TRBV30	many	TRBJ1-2	TGTGCCTGGCTAACCAGGACAGGGGGCCTTCTTGGCTACACCTTC	CAWLTRTGGLLGYTF
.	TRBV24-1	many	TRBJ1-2	TGTGCCACCAGTGATCGGGACGGTGAGGCGGTAGGCTACACCTTC	CATSDRDGEAVGYTF
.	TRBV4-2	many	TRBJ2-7	TGTGCCAGCAGCCAAGATCACTGGCGCGGAGATTCCTACGAGCAGTACTTC	CASSQDHWRGDSYEQYF
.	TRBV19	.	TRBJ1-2	TGTGCCAGTAGTCCGGACGGGGCTGGAGCGGCGGGCTACACCTTC	CASSPDGAGAAGYTF
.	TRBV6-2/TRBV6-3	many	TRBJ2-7	TGTGCCAGCACCCGGGACTTCCCAGTAGTCTACGAGCAGTACTTC	CASTRDFPVVYEQYF
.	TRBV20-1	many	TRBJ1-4	TGCAGTGCTAGGGGGGGGGCGGATAATGAAAAACTGTTTTTT	CSARGGADNEKLFF
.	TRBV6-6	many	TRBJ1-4	TGTGCCAGCAGTTACTCGGGGCACAGCGGTAATGAAAAACTGTTTTTT	CASSYSGHSGNEKLFF
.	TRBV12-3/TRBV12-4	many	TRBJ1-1	TGTGCCAGCAGTACGGCCCGAGGTGGCACTGAAGCTTTCTTT	CASSTARGGTEAFF
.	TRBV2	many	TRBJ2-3	TGTGCCAGCTGGGCAGGGTCGACAGATACGCAGTATTTT	CASWAGSTDTQYF
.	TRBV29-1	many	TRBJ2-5	TGCAGCGTTGAAACCCAGCGGAAAGAGACCCAGTACTTC	CSVETQRKETQYF
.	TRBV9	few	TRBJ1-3	TGTGCCAGCAGCCAGGGAGGGGCCCAGGGCGGCGGTGGAAACACCATATATTTT	CASSQGGAQGGGGNTIYF
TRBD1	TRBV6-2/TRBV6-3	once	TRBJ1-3	TGTGCCAGCAGATACCAGACAGGGTCACCAGGAAACACCATATATTTT	CASRYQTGSPGNTIYF
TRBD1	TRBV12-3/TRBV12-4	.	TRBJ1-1	TGTGCCAGCAGTGAACCCAACCCGGGACAGCTAATGAACACTGAAGCTTTCTTT	CASSEPNPGQLMNTEAFF
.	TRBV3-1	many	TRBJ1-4	TGTGCCAGCAGCCAAACCGATACAACTAATGAAAAACTGTTTTTT	CASSQTDTTNEKLFF
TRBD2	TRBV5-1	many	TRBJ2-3	TGCGCCAGCAGCGCACAGACTAGCGGGAGTCAAGATACGCAGTATTTT	CASSAQTSGSQDTQYF
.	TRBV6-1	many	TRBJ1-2	TGTGCCAGCACCACGACGGACTATGGCTACACCTTC	CASTTTDYGYTF
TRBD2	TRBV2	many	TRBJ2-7	TGTGCCAGCAGATCTAGCGGGGGTTCCTACGAGCAGTACTTC	CASRSSGGSYEQYF
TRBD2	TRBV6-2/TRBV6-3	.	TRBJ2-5	TGTGCCAGCAGGCAACTAGCGGGTCAAGAGACCCAGTACTTC	CASRQLAGQETQYF
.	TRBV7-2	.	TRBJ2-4	TGTGCCAGCAGCTTACAGGGGGCCAAAAACATTCAGTACTTC	CASSLQGAKNIQYF
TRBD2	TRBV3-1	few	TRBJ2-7	TGTGCCAGCAGCCTAAATATAGCGGGAGGGAGCTACGAGCAGTACTTC	CASSLNIAGGSYEQYF
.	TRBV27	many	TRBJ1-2	TGTGCCAGCAGTTTATCCTACAGGGACGACTATGGCTACACCTTC	CASSLSYRDDYGYTF
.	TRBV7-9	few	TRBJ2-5	TGTGCCAGCAGCTTAGTGGGAACCGTCGGGGAGACCCAGTACTTC	CASSLVGTVGETQYF
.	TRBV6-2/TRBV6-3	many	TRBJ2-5	TGTGCCAGCAGCCTGAACGCGTGGCGGGGCCAAGAGACCCAGTACTTC	CASSLNAWRGQETQYF
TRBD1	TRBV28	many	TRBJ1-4	TGTGCCAGCAGCCGGGGACAGGGGAGTGAAAAACTGTTTTTT	CASSRGQGSEKLFF
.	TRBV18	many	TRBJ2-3	TGTGCCAGCTCACCGTCCTCTAGCGGCACAGATACGCAGTATTTT	CASSPSSSGTDTQYF
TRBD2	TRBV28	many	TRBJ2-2	TGTGCCAGCAGTGTGGCGGGAGGGGCCGGGGAGCTGTTTTTT	CASSVAGGAGELFF
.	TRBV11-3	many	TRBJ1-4	TGTGCCAGCAGCGCCCGAGCCAGGGGTGAAAAACTGTTTTTT	CASSARARGEKLFF
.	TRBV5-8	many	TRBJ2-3	TGTGCCAGCAGCTTCTTCTCTAGCACAGATACGCAGTATTTT	CASSFFSSTDTQYF
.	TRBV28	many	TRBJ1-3	TGTGCCAGCAGTTTCTCTGGGCGCGGACGGAGCTCTGGAAACACCATATATTTT	CASSFSGRGRSSGNTIYF
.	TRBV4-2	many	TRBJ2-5	TGTGCCAGCAGCCAAGATCGGGACACATCAGGCCAGCAAGAGACCCAGTACTTC	CASSQDRDTSGQQETQYF
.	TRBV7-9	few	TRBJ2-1	TGTGCCAGCAGCTTAGACACTTTTTTCGCCGTAAGCTCCTACAATGAGCAGTTCTTC	CASSLDTFFAVSSYNEQFF
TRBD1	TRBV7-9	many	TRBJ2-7	TGTGCCAGCAGCCCCGGACAGGGGCGCTCCTACGAGCAGTACTTC	CASSPGQGRSYEQYF
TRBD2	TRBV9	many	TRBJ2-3	TGTGCCAGCAGCGCTAATAGCGGGAGGTTGGGAGATACGCAGTATTTT	CASSANSGRLGDTQYF
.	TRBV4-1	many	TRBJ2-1	TGCGCCAGCAGCCGAGGCGTGTCCGGGGAGCAGTTCTTC	CASSRGVSGEQFF
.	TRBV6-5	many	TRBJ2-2	TGTGCCAGCAGTTACTCGGCGGGCCTGAACACCGGGGAGCTGTTTTTT	CASSYSAGLNTGELFF
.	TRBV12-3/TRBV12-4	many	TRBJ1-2	TGTGCCAGCAGTTCGATCGCCACAGGGTACTATGGCTACACCTTC	CASSSIATGYYGYTF
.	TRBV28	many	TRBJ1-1	TGTGCCAGCAAATGGGACAAGGCGTCCCCAAGACACACTGAAGCTTTCTTT	CASKWDKASPRHTEAFF
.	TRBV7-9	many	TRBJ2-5	TGTGCCAGCAGCCCGGGACCCTCGGAGACCCAGTACTTC	CASSPGPSETQYF
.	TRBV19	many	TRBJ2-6	TGTGCCAGTAGTGAGGCCAGGGAGTCCCCTGGGGCCAACGTCCTGACTTTC	CASSEARESPGANVLTF
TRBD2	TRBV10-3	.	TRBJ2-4	TGTGCCATCAGTGTGGGGCTAGCGGGAGACGGCATTCAGTACTTC	CAISVGLAGDGIQYF
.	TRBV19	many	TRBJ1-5	TGTGCCAGTAGTTGGGGTAGGGGTGGAAATCAGCCCCAGCATTTT	CASSWGRGGNQPQHF
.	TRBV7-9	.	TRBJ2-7	TGTGCCAGCAGCTTAGCCGGGGTGGGGGGCTACGAGCACTACTTC	CASSLAGVGGYEHYF
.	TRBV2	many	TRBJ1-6	TGTGCCAGCCGTTTCGAATATTCACCCCTCCACTTT	CASRFEYSPLHF
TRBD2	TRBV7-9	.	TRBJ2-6	TGTGCCAGCAGCTCCGACCTAGCGGGCAAAACTTCTGGGGCCAACGTCCTGACTTTC	CASSSDLAGKTSGANVLTF
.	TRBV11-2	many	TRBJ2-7	TGTGCCAGCAGCTCAAGATCGGGGACTCCGTACTTC	CASSSRSGTPYF
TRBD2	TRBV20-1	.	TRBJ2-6	TGCAGTGCTAGGGTGCGGGAGGGCGACTCTGGGGCCAACGTCCTGACTTTC	CSARVREGDSGANVLTF
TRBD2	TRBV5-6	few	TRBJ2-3	TGTGCCAGCAGCACGGGACTATCTACAGATACGCAGTATTTT	CASSTGLSTDTQYF
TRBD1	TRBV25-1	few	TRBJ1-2	TGTGCCAGCAGTGAATCCGGCAGGGGGCAAAATGGCTACACCTTC	CASSESGRGQNGYTF
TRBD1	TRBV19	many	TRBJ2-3	TGTGCCAGTAGTCTAGAAATCGGGACAGGGGACACAGATACGCAGTATTTT	CASSLEIGTGDTDTQYF
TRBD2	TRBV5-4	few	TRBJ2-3	TGTGCCAGCAGCTTGGCTAGCGGGTACACAGATACGCAGTATTTT	CASSLASGYTDTQYF
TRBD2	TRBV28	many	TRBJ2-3	TGTGCCAGCAGTTCCTGGACTAGCGGTACAGATACGCAGTATTTT	CASSSWTSGTDTQYF